The T cell receptor (beta chain) described here comes from a study of cytomegalovirus exposure and HLA in healthy donors. Regarding the study as a whole: For most TCR sequences rarity was the rule, although some public TCRs occurred in many donors. Across HLA loci, a later analysis found differing TCR association rates, with DRB1 most and HLA-C fewest. The authors enumerated over 150 TCR beta chains as linked to cytomegalovirus.

PCR primers comprised 60 Vbeta and 13 Jbeta primers. Here immunoSEQ multiplex PCR was the method, and the copy in TCRdb shows in-frame clones only, minus some. The table shows roughly 180,000 clones, with around 80% occurring only once. Nominally healthy donors provided the samples, though records likely missed some immune exposures. There are 16 residues in the CDR3. V shed 4 bases and J shed 0 bases, with 16 bases lying between them. CDR1 MNHEY and CDR2 SVGAGI come from the germline V gene. On this clone itself: Its antigen is unknown.

This receptor was taken from a girl aged 10-17 years in good health and CMV-seropositive. Sequencing was done on a sample of PBMCs. J is TRBJ2-7 and V is TRBV6-5; perhaps TRBD1 as D (5 bases). The DNA for the CDR3 is TGTGCCAGCAGTTCGAATGGGGCGACCTACTCCTACGAGCAGTACTTC. Protein sequence: CASSSNGATYSYEQYF.